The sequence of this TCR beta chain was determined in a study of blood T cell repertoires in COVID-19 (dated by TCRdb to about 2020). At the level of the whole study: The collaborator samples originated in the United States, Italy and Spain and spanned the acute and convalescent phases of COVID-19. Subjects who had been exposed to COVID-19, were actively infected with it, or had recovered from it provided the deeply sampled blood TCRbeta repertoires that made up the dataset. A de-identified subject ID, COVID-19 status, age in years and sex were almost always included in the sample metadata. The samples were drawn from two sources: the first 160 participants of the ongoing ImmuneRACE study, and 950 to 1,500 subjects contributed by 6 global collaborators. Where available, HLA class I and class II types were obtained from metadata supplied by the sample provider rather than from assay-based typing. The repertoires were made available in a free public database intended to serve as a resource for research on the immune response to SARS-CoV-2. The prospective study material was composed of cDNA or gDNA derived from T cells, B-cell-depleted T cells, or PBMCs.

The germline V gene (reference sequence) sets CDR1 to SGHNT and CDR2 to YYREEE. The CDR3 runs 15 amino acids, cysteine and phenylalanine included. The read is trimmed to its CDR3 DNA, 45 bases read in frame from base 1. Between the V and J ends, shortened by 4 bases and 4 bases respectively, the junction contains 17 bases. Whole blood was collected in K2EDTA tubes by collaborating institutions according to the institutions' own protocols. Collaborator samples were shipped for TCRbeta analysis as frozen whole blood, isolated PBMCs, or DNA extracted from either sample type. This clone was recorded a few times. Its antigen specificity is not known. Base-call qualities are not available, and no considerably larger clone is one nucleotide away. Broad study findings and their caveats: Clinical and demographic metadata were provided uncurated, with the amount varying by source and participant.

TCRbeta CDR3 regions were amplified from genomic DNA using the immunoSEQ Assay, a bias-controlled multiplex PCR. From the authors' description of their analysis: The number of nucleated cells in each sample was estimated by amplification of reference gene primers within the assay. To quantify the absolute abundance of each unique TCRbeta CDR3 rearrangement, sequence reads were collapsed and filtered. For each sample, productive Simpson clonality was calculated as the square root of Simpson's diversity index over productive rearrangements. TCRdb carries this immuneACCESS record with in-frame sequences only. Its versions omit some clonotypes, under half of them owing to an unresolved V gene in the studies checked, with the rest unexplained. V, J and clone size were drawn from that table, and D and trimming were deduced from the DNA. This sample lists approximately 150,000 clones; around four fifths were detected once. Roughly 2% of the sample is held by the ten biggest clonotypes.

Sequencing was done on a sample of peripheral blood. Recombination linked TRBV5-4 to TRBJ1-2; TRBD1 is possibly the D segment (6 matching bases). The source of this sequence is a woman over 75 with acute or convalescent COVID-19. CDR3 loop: CASSVRDTGLYGYTF. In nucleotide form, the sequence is TGTGCCAGCAGCGTCCGGGACACAGGACTCTATGGCTACACCTTC.